In its sample, the clone carrying this TCR beta chain was seen many times. Its antigen is currently unknown. These data belong to a study of T cells after yellow fever vaccination. The 5'RACE template-switching step produced TCR cDNA and added a universal primer site and UMIs. One entry per CDR3 protein, called by TCRdb with MiXCR from the 5' RACE reads. The data show approximately 140,000 distinct CDR3 sequences, 6.5% to 8.5% seen once. Notes on the study in general: Once the booster was given, most primary-vaccination clones reappeared, at approximately 97% for CD4 and 88% for CD8. The secondary response peaked faster, at day 5 versus 15, but was weaker. One caveat is that FACS-sorted repertoires could contain abundant clonotypes contaminating from the bulk population.

Specimen: CD4+ T cells sorted from PBMCs, collected 5 days after the yellow fever booster vaccination. This receptor was identified in a man aged 25-45 years who received the YFV17D yellow fever vaccine.

CDR3 sequence (DNA): TGTGCCAGCAGCTTACAGTCCAGTGGGTACCTTACCTACGAGCAGTACTTC. Its translation is CASSLQSSGYLTYEQYF. The V gene is TRBV7-2, the J gene TRBJ2-7; D gene uncertain. V was clipped by 2 bases and J by 2 bases, with 19 bases between them. The CDR3 length is 17 residues. Germline V gives CDR1 SGHTA, CDR2 FQGNSA.